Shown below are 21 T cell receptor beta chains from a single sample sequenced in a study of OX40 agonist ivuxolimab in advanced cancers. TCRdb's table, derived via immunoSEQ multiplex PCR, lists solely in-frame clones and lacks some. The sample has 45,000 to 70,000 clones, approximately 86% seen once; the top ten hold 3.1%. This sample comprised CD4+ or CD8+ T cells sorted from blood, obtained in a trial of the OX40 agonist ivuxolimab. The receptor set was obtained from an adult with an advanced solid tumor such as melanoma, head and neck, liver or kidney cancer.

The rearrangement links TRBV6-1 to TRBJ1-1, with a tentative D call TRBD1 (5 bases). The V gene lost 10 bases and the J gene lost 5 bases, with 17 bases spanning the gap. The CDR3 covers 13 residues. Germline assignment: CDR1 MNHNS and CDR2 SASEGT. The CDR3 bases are TGTGCCACACATAGGACAACGTGGACTGAAGCTTTCTTT. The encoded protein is CATHRTTWTEAFF.

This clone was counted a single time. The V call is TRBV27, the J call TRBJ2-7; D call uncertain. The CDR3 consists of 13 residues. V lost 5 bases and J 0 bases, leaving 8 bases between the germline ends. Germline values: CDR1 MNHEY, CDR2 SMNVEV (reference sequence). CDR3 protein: CASSRVISYEQYF. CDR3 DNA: TGTGCCAGCAGTAGGGTGATCTCCTACGAGCAGTACTTC.

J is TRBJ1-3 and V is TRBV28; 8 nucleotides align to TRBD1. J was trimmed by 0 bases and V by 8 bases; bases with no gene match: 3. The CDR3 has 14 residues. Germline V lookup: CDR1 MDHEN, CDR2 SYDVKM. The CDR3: CASGGQASGNTIYF. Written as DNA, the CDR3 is TGTGCCAGCGGGGGACAGGCCTCTGGAAACACCATATATTTT. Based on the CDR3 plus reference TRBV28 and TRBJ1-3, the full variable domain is DVKVTQSSRYLVKRTGEKVFLECVQDMDHENMFWYRQDPGLGLRLIYFSYDVKMKEKGDIPEGYSVSREKKERFSLILESASTNQTSMYLCASGGQASGNTIYFGEGSWLTVV.

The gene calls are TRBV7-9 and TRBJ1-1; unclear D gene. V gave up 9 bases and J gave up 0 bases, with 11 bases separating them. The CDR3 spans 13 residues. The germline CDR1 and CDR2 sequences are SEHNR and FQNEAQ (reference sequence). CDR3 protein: CASGRGLNTEAFF. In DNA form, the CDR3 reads TGTGCCAGTGGCAGAGGGCTGAACACTGAAGCTTTCTTT. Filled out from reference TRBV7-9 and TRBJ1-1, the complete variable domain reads DTGVSQNPRHKITKRGQNVTFRCDPISEHNRLYWYRQTLGQGPEFLTYFQNEAQLEKSRLLSDRFSAERPKGSFSTLEIQRTEQGDSAMYLCASGRGLNTEAFFGQGTRLTVV.

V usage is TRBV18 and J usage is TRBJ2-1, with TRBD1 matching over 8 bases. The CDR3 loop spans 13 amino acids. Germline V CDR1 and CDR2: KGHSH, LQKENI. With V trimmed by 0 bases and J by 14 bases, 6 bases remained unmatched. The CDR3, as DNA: TGTGCCAGCTCACCACCTCTGAGACAGGGGAAGTTCTTC. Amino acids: CASSPPLRQGKFF.

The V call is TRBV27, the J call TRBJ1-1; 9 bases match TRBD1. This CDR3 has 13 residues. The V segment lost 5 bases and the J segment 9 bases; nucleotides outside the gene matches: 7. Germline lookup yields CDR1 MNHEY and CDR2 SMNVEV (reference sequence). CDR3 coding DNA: TGTGCCAGCAGTCTCGGGACAGGGTATAAAGCTTTCTTT. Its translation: CASSLGTGYKAFF.

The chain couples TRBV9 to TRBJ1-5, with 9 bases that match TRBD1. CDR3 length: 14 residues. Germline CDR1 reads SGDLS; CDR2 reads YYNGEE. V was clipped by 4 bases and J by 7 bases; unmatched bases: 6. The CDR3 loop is CASSLTGGGQPQHF. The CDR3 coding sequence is TGTGCCAGCAGCTTAACAGGGGGCGGGCAGCCCCAGCATTTT.

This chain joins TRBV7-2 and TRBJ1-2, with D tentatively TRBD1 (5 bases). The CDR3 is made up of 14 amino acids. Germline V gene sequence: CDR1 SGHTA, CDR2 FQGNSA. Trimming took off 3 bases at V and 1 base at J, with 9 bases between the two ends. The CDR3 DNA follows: TGTGCCAGCAGCTTCTCGCAGGGTAACTATGGCTACACCTTC. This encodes CASSFSQGNYGYTF.

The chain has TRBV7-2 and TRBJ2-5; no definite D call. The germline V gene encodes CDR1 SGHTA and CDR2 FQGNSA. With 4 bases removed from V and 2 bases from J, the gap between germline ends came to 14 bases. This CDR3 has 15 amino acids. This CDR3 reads CASSSQKARQETQYF. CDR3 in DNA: TGTGCCAGCAGCTCCCAGAAGGCTAGACAAGAGACCCAGTACTTC.

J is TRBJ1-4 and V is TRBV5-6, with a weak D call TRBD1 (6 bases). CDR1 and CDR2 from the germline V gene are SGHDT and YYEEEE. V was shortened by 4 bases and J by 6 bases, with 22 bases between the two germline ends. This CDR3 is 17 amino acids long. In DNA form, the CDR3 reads TGTGCCAGCAGCCACTCTGCCCTGGGGACACAGTATGAAAAACTGTTTTTT. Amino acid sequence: CASSHSALGTQYEKLFF.

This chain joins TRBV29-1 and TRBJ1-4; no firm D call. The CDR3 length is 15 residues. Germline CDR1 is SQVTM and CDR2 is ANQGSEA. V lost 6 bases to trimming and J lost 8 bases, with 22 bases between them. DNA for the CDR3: TGCAGCGTCCTCAGGTTTGGGCGGGGAGACGAAAAACTGTTTTTT. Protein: CSVLRFGRGDEKLFF.

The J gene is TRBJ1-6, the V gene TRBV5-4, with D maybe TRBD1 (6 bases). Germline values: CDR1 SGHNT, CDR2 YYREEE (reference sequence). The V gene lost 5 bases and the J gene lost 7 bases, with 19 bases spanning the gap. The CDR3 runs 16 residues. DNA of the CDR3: TGTGCCAGCAGTCCTTCTGGGGGGCGCTGGAATTCACCCCTCCACTTT. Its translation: CASSPSGGRWNSPLHF. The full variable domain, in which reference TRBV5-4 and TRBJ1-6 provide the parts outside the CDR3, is ETGVTQSPTHLIKTRGQQVTLRCSSQSGHNTVSWYQQALGQGPQFIFQYYREEENGRGNFPPRFSGLQFPNYSSELNVNALELDDSALYLCASSPSGGRWNSPLHFGNGTRLTVT.

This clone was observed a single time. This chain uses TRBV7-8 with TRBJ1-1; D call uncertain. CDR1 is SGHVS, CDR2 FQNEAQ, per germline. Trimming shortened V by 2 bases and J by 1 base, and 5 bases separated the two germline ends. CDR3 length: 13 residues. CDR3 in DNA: TGTGCCAGCAGCTTACTGCGGAACACTGAAGCTTTCTTT. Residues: CASSLLRNTEAFF.

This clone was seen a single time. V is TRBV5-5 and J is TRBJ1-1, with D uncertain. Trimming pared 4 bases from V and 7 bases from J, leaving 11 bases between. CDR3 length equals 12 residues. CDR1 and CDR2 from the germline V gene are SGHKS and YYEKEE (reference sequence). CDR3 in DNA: TGTGCCAGCAGCCAAGAGGCCCGTGAAGCTTTCTTT. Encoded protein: CASSQEAREAFF.

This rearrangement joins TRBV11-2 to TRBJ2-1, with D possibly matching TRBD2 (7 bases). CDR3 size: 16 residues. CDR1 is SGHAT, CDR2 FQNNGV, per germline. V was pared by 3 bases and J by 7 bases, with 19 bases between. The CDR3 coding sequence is TGTGCCAGCAGCTTTCCCCTGGGGGGCGGGAGAAATGAGCAGTTCTTC. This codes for CASSFPLGGGRNEQFF.

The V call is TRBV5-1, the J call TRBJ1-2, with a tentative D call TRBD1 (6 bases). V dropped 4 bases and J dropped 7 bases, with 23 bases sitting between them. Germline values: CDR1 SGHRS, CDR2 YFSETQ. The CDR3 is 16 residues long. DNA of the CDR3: TGCGCCAGCAGCGTCCTATTAGCCGGGGGCGGTAGTGGCTACACCTTC. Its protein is CASSVLLAGGGSGYTF.

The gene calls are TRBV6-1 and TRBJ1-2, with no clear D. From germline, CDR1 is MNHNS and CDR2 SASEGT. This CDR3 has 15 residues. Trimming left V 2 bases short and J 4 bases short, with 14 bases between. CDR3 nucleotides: TGTGCCAGCAGTGAAAACGCGGGGTTCGGCTATGGCTACACCTTC. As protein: CASSENAGFGYGYTF.

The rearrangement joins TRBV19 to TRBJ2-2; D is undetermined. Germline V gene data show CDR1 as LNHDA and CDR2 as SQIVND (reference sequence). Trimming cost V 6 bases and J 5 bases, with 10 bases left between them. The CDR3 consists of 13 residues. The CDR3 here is CASRDLGTGELFF. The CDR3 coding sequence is TGTGCCAGTAGGGACCTTGGGACCGGGGAGCTGTTTTTT.

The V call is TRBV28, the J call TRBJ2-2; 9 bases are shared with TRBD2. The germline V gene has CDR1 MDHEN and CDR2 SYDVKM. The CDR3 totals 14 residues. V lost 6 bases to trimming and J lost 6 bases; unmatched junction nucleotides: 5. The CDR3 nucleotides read TGTGCCAGCAGACAAAGCGGGAGGCCCGGGGAGCTGTTTTTT. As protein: CASRQSGRPGELFF.

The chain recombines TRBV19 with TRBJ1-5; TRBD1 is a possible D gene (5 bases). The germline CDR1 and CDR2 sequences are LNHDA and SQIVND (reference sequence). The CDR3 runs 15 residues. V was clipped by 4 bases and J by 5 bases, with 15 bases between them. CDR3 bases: TGTGCCAGTAGTAGATCCCGGGACGGTTATCAGCCCCAGCATTTT. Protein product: CASSRSRDGYQPQHF.

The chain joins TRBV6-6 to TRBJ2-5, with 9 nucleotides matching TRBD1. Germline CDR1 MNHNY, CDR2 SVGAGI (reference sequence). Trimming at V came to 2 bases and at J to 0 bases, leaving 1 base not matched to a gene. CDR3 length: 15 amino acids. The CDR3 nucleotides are TGTGCCAGCAGTTACGGACAGGGGTACCAAGAGACCCAGTACTTC. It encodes CASSYGQGYQETQYF.